Only a few counts were recorded for the clone carrying this T cell receptor beta chain. These data are taken from a study of blood T cell repertoires in COVID-19. Study information: Some COVID-19 samples were acute and others convalescent; all came from the United States, Italy and Spain.

Clones were sequenced by immunoSEQ multiplex PCR, and TCRdb holds only the in-frame ones, with some missing. The sample gives about 200,000 clones, 70% to 90% of which show up once; roughly 18% is in the top ten. V was cut by 1 base and J by 7 bases, with 9 bases left in between. In germline, CDR1 is SGHNT, CDR2 YYREEE (reference sequence). The CDR3 covers 13 residues. The V gene is TRBV5-4, the J gene TRBJ2-1; D is perhaps TRBD2 (5 bases). Material: peripheral blood. This clonotype was obtained from a person between 65 and 80 years old with COVID-19, enrolled during active disease. CDR3 region: CASSLPGVNEQFF. In nucleotides, the CDR3 is TGTGCCAGCAGCTTGCCCGGGGTAAATGAGCAGTTCTTC. Together with reference TRBV5-4 and TRBJ2-1, the CDR3 gives the full variable domain: ETGVTQSPTHLIKTRGQQVTLRCSSQSGHNTVSWYQQALGQGPQFIFQYYREEENGRGNFPPRFSGLQFPNYSSELNVNALELDDSALYLCASSLPGVNEQFFGPGTRLTVL.